The 23 T cell receptor beta chains below come from one sample, sequenced in a study of T cells after yellow fever vaccination. TCRdb reprocessed the 5' RACE reads via MiXCR and lists one record per CDR3 protein. This table holds 450,000 to 650,000 distinct CDR3 sequences, just over 20% found once. This specimen was PBMCs, taken about 21 days after the first yellow fever vaccination. These receptors all come from a young man who received the YFV17D yellow fever vaccine.

This clonotype was seen more than once but under ten times. The chain recombines TRBV5-1 with TRBJ2-3; tentative D call: TRBD2 (5 bases). Germline V gene lookup returns CDR1 SGHRS and CDR2 YFSETQ. Trimming cost V 6 bases and J 2 bases, with 19 bases left between them. This CDR3 has 16 amino acids. CDR3 nucleotide sequence: TGCGCCAGCATAAGCGGAACACTGGACCTCACAGATACGCAGTATTTT. It translates to CASISGTLDLTDTQYF.

The chain combines TRBV6-6 with TRBJ2-5, with D hard to call. Germline values: CDR1 MNHNY, CDR2 SVGAGI (reference sequence). The V end lost 10 bases, the J end lost 1 base, and 13 bases lay between the germline ends. The CDR3 is made up of 13 amino acids. For the CDR3, the DNA is TGTGCCACGCAGTCGGGCGGCCAAGAGACCCAGTACTTC. Translated: CATQSGGQETQYF.

The chain employs TRBV7-2 and TRBJ1-1; D unresolved. Germline V gives CDR1 SGHTA, CDR2 FQGNSA. V was pared by 2 bases and J by 1 base, with 11 bases between. The CDR3 loop spans 15 amino acids. The chain's CDR3 is CASSLFRRKNTEAFF. The DNA for the CDR3 is TGTGCCAGCAGCTTATTCCGGCGAAAGAACACTGAAGCTTTCTTT. The full variable domain, its missing parts supplied by reference TRBV7-2 and TRBJ1-1, is GAGVSQSPSNKVTEKGKDVELRCDPISGHTALYWYRQSLGQGLEFLIYFQGNSAPDKSGLPSDRFSAERTGGSVSTLTIQRTQQEDSAVYLCASSLFRRKNTEAFFGQGTRLTVV.

This clonotype has a handful of counts. The chain combines TRBV20-1 with TRBJ1-1; 10 nucleotides line up with TRBD1. CDR1 DFQATT and CDR2 SNEGSKA come from the germline V gene (reference sequence). J lost 3 bases, V lost 6 bases, and 7 bases had no gene match. CDR3 length equals 14 residues. As DNA, the CDR3 is TGCAGTGCCCGGACAGGGGGTCCGTACACTGAAGCTTTCTTT. It codes for CSARTGGPYTEAFF.

Ten or more counts support this clonotype. In nucleotides, the CDR3 is TGTGCCAGCAGTGGAGGGAATCAGCCCCAGCATTTT. This encodes CASSGGNQPQHF. The gene calls are TRBV2 and TRBJ1-5; D is unclear. The ends were cut back, 4 bases at V and 4 bases at J, with 5 bases in the middle. The CDR3 extends over 12 amino acids. Germline V gene sequence: CDR1 SNHLY, CDR2 FYNNEI. The whole variable domain, filled in from reference TRBV2 and TRBJ1-5, reads EPEVTQTPSHQVTQMGQEVILRCVPISNHLYFYWYRQILGQKVEFLVSFYNNEISEKSEIFDDQFSVERPDGSNFTLKIRSTKLEDSAMYFCASSGGNQPQHFGDGTRLSIL.

This clonotype was seen more than once but under ten times. This chain connects TRBV15 to TRBJ2-5; D is possibly TRBD1 (6 bases). Trimming shortened V by 4 bases and J by 3 bases, and 15 bases separated the two germline ends. The CDR3 sequence is 15 residues long. The germline V gene encodes CDR1 LNHNV and CDR2 YYDKDF (reference sequence). The CDR3 bases are TGTGCCACCAGCAATGAGGGGGAAAACAAAGAGACCCAGTACTTC. This sequence encodes CATSNEGENKETQYF.

The chain uses TRBV5-1 and TRBJ2-3; D perhaps matches TRBD2 (5 bases). Per germline, CDR1 SGHRS and CDR2 YFSETQ. The CDR3 spans 14 residues. V was trimmed by 4 bases and J by 4 bases, leaving 13 bases between them. The CDR3 DNA sequence: TGCGCCAGCAGCGCATTACTAGAGGCAGATACGCAGTATTTT. Translating gives CASSALLEADTQYF.

The chain combines TRBV6-1 with TRBJ2-7; 11 bases agree with TRBD1. Germline V CDR1 and CDR2: MNHNS, SASEGT. This CDR3 contains 14 residues. V shed 8 bases, J shed 6 bases, and the junction held 9 bases outside the gene matches. The CDR3 loop is CASARDRGTSEQYF. DNA for the CDR3: TGTGCCAGCGCCAGGGACAGGGGGACCTCCGAGCAGTACTTC.

The chain joins TRBV7-8 to TRBJ2-3; D gene unclear. Trimming removed 5 bases from V and 6 bases from J, with 9 bases in between. The CDR3 is made up of 12 amino acids. Germline V gives CDR1 SGHVS, CDR2 FQNEAQ. The CDR3 loop reads CASSHSWDTQYF. DNA of the CDR3: TGTGCCAGCAGCCACTCTTGGGATACGCAGTATTTT.

This clonotype was recorded a few times. This rearrangement joins TRBV11-2 to TRBJ2-1, with 9 positions matching TRBD2. Germline assignment: CDR1 SGHAT and CDR2 FQNNGV. This CDR3 contains 17 residues. The J segment lost 0 bases and the V segment lost 4 bases, leaving 7 bases of the junction unmatched. The CDR3 sequence is CASSSNSGGSSYNEQFF. CDR3 coding DNA: TGTGCCAGCAGCTCTAATAGCGGGGGTAGCTCCTACAATGAGCAGTTCTTC.

The V call is TRBV3-1, the J call TRBJ2-4; D is ambiguous. The CDR3 covers 15 residues. V lost 0 bases, J lost 6 bases, and 12 bases lay in between. Germline assignment: CDR1 LGHDT and CDR2 YNNKEL (reference sequence). The CDR3 DNA reads TGTGCCAGCAGCCAAGATCTCTCCTGGGGAAACATTCAGTACTTC. Translating it yields CASSQDLSWGNIQYF.

This clonotype was detected a few times. The chain joins TRBV13 to TRBJ2-5; D gene uncertain. CDR1 and CDR2 from the germline V gene are PRHDT and FYEKMQ (reference sequence). CDR3 length equals 13 residues. V lost 0 bases, J lost 9 bases, and 11 bases lay in between. Here the CDR3 DNA reads TGTGCCAGCAGCTTAGGCGGCGGCGTGGCCCAGTACTTC. Protein: CASSLGGGVAQYF.

This clonotype was recorded a few times. V is TRBV5-1 and J is TRBJ2-3, with D tentatively TRBD1 or TRBD2 (6 bases each). This CDR3 has 15 residues. Germline V gene data show CDR1 as SGHRS and CDR2 as YFSETQ. V was clipped by 0 bases and J by 10 bases, with 18 bases between them. The CDR3 DNA is TGCGCCAGCAGCTTGGCCGGAGGAGGGGGAGAGGCGCAGTATTTT. This codes for CASSLAGGGGEAQYF.

This chain joins TRBV5-5 and TRBJ2-2; the D is unclear. In germline, CDR1 is SGHKS, CDR2 YYEKEE (reference sequence). This CDR3 region has 13 residues. The germline V and J ends were trimmed by 5 bases and 3 bases, with 8 bases remaining between them. The CDR3: CASRNGYTGELFF. CDR3 in DNA: TGTGCCAGCAGAAATGGATACACCGGGGAGCTGTTTTTT.

The chain employs TRBV7-9 and TRBJ2-5, with D unclear. Germline CDR1 is SEHNR and CDR2 is FQNEAQ (reference sequence). The CDR3 has 16 residues. Between the trimmed V and J ends, which lost 2 bases and 2 bases, there was a span of 15 bases. In DNA, the CDR3 is TGTGCCAGCAGCTTAAATCTAGGCAGCTCGCAAGAGACCCAGTACTTC. It encodes CASSLNLGSSQETQYF.

The CDR3 sequence is CASSPAPSAYNEQFF. DNA of the CDR3: TGTGCCAGCAGTCCGGCCCCAAGCGCCTACAATGAGCAGTTCTTC. This rearrangement joins TRBV12-3 or TRBV12-4 to TRBJ2-1; D uncertain. The CDR3 consists of 15 residues. Trimming took 5 bases from V and 2 from J, leaving 13 bases between them.

This clonotype has ten or more counts. This sequence joins TRBV7-9 and TRBJ2-5, with 8 positions matching TRBD1. This CDR3 spans 14 amino acids. CDR1 is SEHNR, CDR2 FQNEAQ, per germline (reference sequence). J lost 5 bases, V lost 3 bases, and 5 bases had no gene match. DNA of the CDR3: TGTGCCAGCAGCTTTCAGGGGGCGGAGGAGACCCAGTACTTC. This translates into CASSFQGAEETQYF.

The rearrangement joins TRBV7-9 to TRBJ2-1, with D maybe TRBD1 (5 bases). V lost 1 base to trimming and J lost 12 bases, with 10 bases between them. Per the germline V gene, CDR1 is SEHNR and CDR2 is FQNEAQ (reference sequence). This CDR3 is 12 amino acids long. The CDR3 spells CASSLVGAPQFF. The CDR3 DNA reads TGTGCCAGCAGCTTAGTAGGGGCACCGCAGTTCTTC.

This clonotype was counted a single time. V is TRBV20-1 and J is TRBJ2-3; 8 positions agree with TRBD1. The CDR3 loop spans 13 amino acids. Per the germline V gene, CDR1 is DFQATT and CDR2 is SNEGSKA (reference sequence). Germline trimming cut 6 bases from V and 0 bases from J; bases unmatched to any gene: 2. The CDR3 loop is CSAQGASTDTQYF. CDR3 coding DNA: TGCAGTGCCCAGGGGGCTAGCACAGATACGCAGTATTTT.

The chain combines TRBV7-6 with TRBJ2-1; no reliable D call. This CDR3 is built from 15 residues. Looked up from germline, CDR1 is SGHVS and CDR2 is FNYEAQ. V dropped 1 base and J dropped 6 bases, with 13 bases sitting between them. The CDR3 DNA reads as TGTGCCAGCAGCTTAGTTCTGAGGTCAACCAATGAGCAGTTCTTC. It translates to CASSLVLRSTNEQFF.

V is TRBV7-6 and J is TRBJ2-1; 8 nucleotides agree with TRBD1. Germline values: CDR1 SGHVS, CDR2 FNYEAQ. Germline trimming cut 5 bases from V and 4 bases from J; bases unmatched to any gene: 7. The CDR3 has 15 residues. As DNA, the CDR3 is TGTGCCAGCAGCCCCCCCGGGACAGGTTACAATGAGCAGTTCTTC. This sequence encodes CASSPPGTGYNEQFF.

This chain links TRBV6-1 with TRBJ1-2; TRBD1 is a possible D gene (6 bases). Germline CDR1 MNHNS, CDR2 SASEGT. V lost 6 bases and J 8 bases, leaving 16 bases between the germline ends. This CDR3 region has 13 residues. The CDR3 region is CASSVYRVGGYTF. CDR3 DNA: TGTGCCAGCAGCGTCTACAGGGTAGGCGGCTACACCTTC.

The rearrangement joins TRBV12-3 or TRBV12-4 to TRBJ2-7; D is ambiguous. Between the trimmed V and J ends, which lost 6 bases and 0 bases, there was a span of 15 bases. This CDR3 has 15 residues. CDR3 region: CASSSRDRTSYEQYF. CDR3 bases: TGTGCCAGCAGCTCTCGAGACCGAACCTCCTACGAGCAGTACTTC.